The 17 T cell receptor beta chains reported below all come from one sample, sequenced in a study of blood T cell repertoires in COVID-19. Sequencing used immunoSEQ multiplex PCR; TCRdb keeps in-frame clones, though not all of them. The sample holds around 200,000 clones, 83% seen once. The sample comprised peripheral blood. All receptors come from a woman between 40 and 55 years old with active or convalescent COVID-19.

This rearrangement joins TRBV7-9 to TRBJ1-1; D call uncertain. The V gene's germline CDR1 is SEHNR and CDR2 FQNEAQ (reference sequence). This CDR3 has 14 amino acids. Deletions cut 1 base from V and 1 base from J, with 7 bases between. CDR3 region: CASSLDQENTEAFF. CDR3 nucleotide sequence: TGTGCCAGCAGCTTAGATCAGGAGAACACTGAAGCTTTCTTT.

This clone is a singleton in its sample. The rearrangement links TRBV6-5 to TRBJ1-6; D not resolved. The CDR3 is 14 residues long. From germline, CDR1 is MNHEY and CDR2 SVGAGI. V was pared by 2 bases and J by 5 bases, with 7 bases between. DNA for the CDR3: TGTGCCAGCAGTTACGGACTGAATAATTCACCCCTCCACTTT. It codes for CASSYGLNNSPLHF.

V and J are TRBV12-3 or TRBV12-4 and TRBJ2-5; no clear D gene. The V and J ends lost 2 bases and 2 bases respectively, with 3 bases between them. The CDR3 spans 12 residues. CDR3 nucleotide sequence: TGTGCCAGCAGTTTAACACAAGAGACCCAGTACTTC. Residues: CASSLTQETQYF.

The chain is built from TRBV4-1 and TRBJ2-5; D not certain. The length of the CDR3 is 14 residues. Germline CDR1 reads MGHRA; CDR2 reads YSYEKL. V was pared by 0 bases and J by 4 bases, with 9 bases between. In DNA form, the CDR3 reads TGCGCCAGCAGCCAAGAAAACACGGGAGAGACCCAGTACTTC. It is translated as CASSQENTGETQYF.

The chain couples TRBV5-6 to TRBJ2-3, with D maybe TRBD2 (5 bases). V was shortened by 4 bases and J by 4 bases, with 19 bases between the two germline ends. Germline V gene data show CDR1 as SGHDT and CDR2 as YYEEEE. The length of the CDR3 is 16 residues. CDR3 sequence: CASSLLGVGRPDTQYF. CDR3 coding DNA: TGTGCCAGCAGCCTCCTCGGGGTAGGTCGGCCAGATACGCAGTATTTT.

The rearrangement joins TRBV30 to TRBJ2-1; TRBD2 matches at 8 bases. This CDR3 is 12 amino acids long. V was clipped by 5 bases and J by 8 bases; unmatched bases: 5. Per the germline V gene, CDR1 is GTSNPN and CDR2 is SVGIG (reference sequence). Here the CDR3 reads CAWGSGSYEQFF. The CDR3 coding sequence is TGTGCCTGGGGGAGCGGGAGTTATGAGCAGTTCTTC.

V is TRBV4-1 and J is TRBJ2-5; possibly TRBD2 for D (6 bases). CDR1 and CDR2 (germline): MGHRA, YSYEKL. Trimming cost V 4 bases and J 4 bases, with 16 bases left between them. The CDR3 runs 15 residues. CDR3 region: CASSLPAGTGETQYF. DNA for the CDR3: TGCGCCAGCAGCCTTCCGGCGGGAACTGGAGAGACCCAGTACTTC.

The chain combines TRBV30 with TRBJ1-1; D unclear. This CDR3 contains 12 residues. Germline CDR1 GTSNPN, CDR2 SVGIG (reference sequence). Trimming left V 8 bases short and J 5 bases short, with 15 bases between. The CDR3 coding sequence is TGTGCCGGGTGGGGAGACGGGACTGAAGCTTTCTTT. Its protein is CAGWGDGTEAFF.

The chain carries TRBV7-8 and TRBJ2-7; the match to TRBD2 covers 13 bases. CDR3 length: 15 amino acids. Trimming took 5 bases from V and 3 from J; bases not matched to a gene: 4. Germline V gene sequence: CDR1 SGHVS, CDR2 FQNEAQ. The CDR3 DNA sequence: TGTGCCAGCAGCCCAGGACTAGCGGGGGTCTACGAGCAGTACTTC. Translated, it gives CASSPGLAGVYEQYF.

The chain carries TRBV13 and TRBJ1-2; 7 nucleotides line up with TRBD1. Germline V gene lookup returns CDR1 PRHDT and CDR2 FYEKMQ (reference sequence). CDR3 length: 15 amino acids. The trim removed 4 bases at V and 8 bases at J, leaving 13 bases unmatched. The CDR3 loop reads CASSSHQTGQLGYTF. Here the CDR3 DNA reads TGTGCCAGCAGCTCGCACCAGACAGGGCAACTAGGCTACACCTTC.

This clone has just one count. V usage is TRBV3-1 (or the pseudogene TRBV3-2) and J usage is TRBJ1-6; D is unresolved. The CDR3 totals 14 residues. Germline V CDR1 and CDR2: LGHDT, YNNKEL (reference sequence). Trimming stripped 1 base from V and 3 bases from J, with 4 bases between. CDR3: CASSQGSYNSPLHF. The CDR3 coding sequence is TGTGCCAGCAGCCAAGGGAGCTATAATTCACCCCTCCACTTT.

The chain combines TRBV4-3 with TRBJ2-7; TRBD1 aligns across 10 bases. CDR1 LGHNA and CDR2 YSLEER come from the germline V gene. The V segment lost 3 bases and the J segment 4 bases; nucleotides outside the gene matches: 6. The CDR3 spans 15 residues. CDR3: CASSQSRTGGYEQYF. The CDR3 region has the DNA TGCGCCAGCAGCCAGTCCCGGACAGGGGGGTACGAGCAGTACTTC.

The V call is TRBV7-3, the J call TRBJ2-1; D unclear. The CDR3 has 13 amino acids. V was clipped by 1 base and J by 4 bases, with 5 bases between them. Germline lookup yields CDR1 SGHTA and CDR2 FQGTGA. CDR3: CASSLNSYNEQFF. CDR3 in DNA: TGTGCCAGCAGCTTAAACAGTTACAATGAGCAGTTCTTC.

This clone appeared a few times. V gene TRBV4-1 combines with J gene TRBJ2-2; 7 positions agree with TRBD2. CDR3 length equals 17 residues. The germline CDR1 and CDR2 sequences are MGHRA and YSYEKL. Germline trimming cut 0 bases from V and 4 bases from J; bases unmatched to any gene: 8. In nucleotides, the CDR3 is TGCGCCAGCAGCCAAGATCGAGGCGGGAGCGGCACCGGGGAGCTGTTTTTT. This translates into CASSQDRGGSGTGELFF.

The chain couples TRBV12-3 or TRBV12-4 to TRBJ2-1; D remains ambiguous. V was cut by 7 bases and J by 8 bases, with 9 bases left in between. This CDR3 has 11 amino acids. This CDR3 reads CASTGGYEQFF. The CDR3 bases are TGTGCCAGCACGGGTGGGTATGAGCAGTTCTTC.

CDR3 residues: CATSRDGGAETQYF. CDR3 sequence (DNA): TGTGCCACCAGCAGAGACGGGGGGGCAGAGACCCAGTACTTC. The V and J genes are TRBV15 and TRBJ2-5; 8 positions agree with TRBD2. Trimming took 0 bases from V and 4 from J; bases not matched to a gene: 1. CDR3 length: 14 residues. The germline CDR1 and CDR2 sequences are LNHNV and YYDKDF (reference sequence).

The chain employs TRBV7-2 and TRBJ2-3; 7 bases match TRBD2. The CDR3 sequence is 15 residues long. Germline CDR1 reads SGHTA; CDR2 reads FQGNSA. Losses at the gene ends were 3 bases for V and 6 bases for J; bases not matched to a gene: 9. The CDR3 coding sequence is TGTGCCAGCAGCTTTGGGAGGGCCTATATTGATACGCAGTATTTT. It is translated as CASSFGRAYIDTQYF.